The subject of this entry is one T cell receptor beta chain. This table comes from immunoSEQ multiplex PCR, and its TCRdb copy is limited to in-frame clones, with some not included. The repertoire holds approximately 470,000 clones, with 80% to 90% as singletons. This specimen belongs to a study of blood T cell repertoires in COVID-19. Whole-study context: From T cells, B-cell-depleted T cells, or PBMCs came the material, which was cDNA or gDNA.

The CDR3 spans 17 residues. Per the germline V gene, CDR1 is SGHNT and CDR2 is YYREEE (reference sequence). V lost 4 bases and J lost 0, with 20 bases in between. Sequencing was carried out using peripheral blood. The chain links TRBV5-4 to TRBJ2-7, with D tentatively TRBD2 (6 bases). The receptor's source is a human donor in a cohort sampled during active COVID-19. This chain's CDR3 is CASSPGGRTTNSYEQYF. In DNA form, the CDR3 reads TGTGCCAGCAGCCCCGGGGGACGAACAACCAACTCCTACGAGCAGTACTTC.